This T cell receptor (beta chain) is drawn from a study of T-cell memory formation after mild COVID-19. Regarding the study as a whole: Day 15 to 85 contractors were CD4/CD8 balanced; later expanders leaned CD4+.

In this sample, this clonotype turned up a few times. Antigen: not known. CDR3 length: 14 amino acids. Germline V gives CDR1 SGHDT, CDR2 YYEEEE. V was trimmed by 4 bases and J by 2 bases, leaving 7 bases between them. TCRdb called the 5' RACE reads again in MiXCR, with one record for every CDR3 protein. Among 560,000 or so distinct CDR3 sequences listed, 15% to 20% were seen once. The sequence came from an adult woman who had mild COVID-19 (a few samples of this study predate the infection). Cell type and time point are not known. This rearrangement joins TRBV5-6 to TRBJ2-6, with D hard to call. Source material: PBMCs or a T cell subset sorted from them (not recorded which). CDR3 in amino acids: CASSLPTGANVLTF. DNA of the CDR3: TGTGCCAGCAGCCTGCCAACTGGGGCCAACGTCCTGACTTTC.